The 20 T cell receptor beta chains in this list originate from one sample, sequenced in a study of blood T cell repertoires in COVID-19. Clones were read by immunoSEQ multiplex PCR, and TCRdb kept only the in-frame ones, dropping some. The repertoire has 120,000 or so clones, 72% of them found once; the top ten carry more than 7.5%. Sequenced: peripheral blood. Receptor source: a woman aged 60-75 years with acute or convalescent COVID-19.

The rearrangement joins TRBV5-8 to TRBJ2-3, with 10 positions matching TRBD2. There are 16 residues in the CDR3. Germline V gene lookup returns CDR1 SGHTS and CDR2 YDEGEE. Unmatched junction bases numbered 10, after V lost 5 bases and J lost 4 bases. The CDR3 DNA follows: TGTGCCAGCAGGCCCGGGACTAGCGATTTCGCAGATACGCAGTATTTT. This gives the protein CASRPGTSDFADTQYF.

V usage is TRBV7-9 and J usage is TRBJ1-1; unclear D gene. V lost 7 bases and J 1 base, leaving 10 bases between the germline ends. From germline, CDR1 is SEHNR and CDR2 FQNEAQ (reference sequence). The CDR3 is 13 amino acids. CDR3 sequence reads: CASTPRQNTEAFF. The DNA of the CDR3 is TGTGCCAGCACCCCCAGGCAGAACACTGAAGCTTTCTTT.

The chain is built from TRBV7-2 and TRBJ2-5; TRBD1 agrees at 7 bases. V was pared by 3 bases and J by 11 bases, with 6 bases of the junction left unmatched. CDR3 length: 12 residues. CDR1 is SGHTA and CDR2 is FQGNSA in the germline V gene. CDR3 nucleotide sequence: TGTGCCAGCAGCTTTCGACAGGGCTGGCAGTACTTC. Translation gives CASSFRQGWQYF.

Remarks on this clone: This same CDR3 is encoded by further DNA sequences in the sample. The J gene is TRBJ1-2, the V gene TRBV18; D may be TRBD1 (5 bases). Between the trimmed V and J ends, which lost 0 bases and 6 bases, there was a span of 8 bases. There are 13 residues in the CDR3. The germline gives CDR1 KGHSH, CDR2 LQKENI. In nucleotides, the CDR3 is TGTGCCAGCTCACCACCAGGCAGGGATGGCTACACCTTC. This gives the protein CASSPPGRDGYTF.

The genes are TRBV12-5 and TRBJ2-3, with 7 bases identical to TRBD2. The CDR3 totals 13 residues. CDR1 is LGHNT and CDR2 is FRNRAP in the germline V gene. Losses at the gene ends were 7 bases for V and 3 bases for J; bases not matched to a gene: 4. The CDR3 DNA reads as TGTGCTAGTGCTCTGGGGGGGACAGATACGCAGTATTTT. Translation: CASALGGTDTQYF.

The chain couples TRBV19 to TRBJ1-2, with 11 bases identical to TRBD1. CDR1 LNHDA and CDR2 SQIVND come from the germline V gene (reference sequence). V lost 4 bases to trimming and J lost 0 bases; unmatched junction nucleotides: 7. The CDR3 length is 17 residues. The CDR3 DNA reads TGTGCCAGTAGTACCCGGACAGGGGGCGCGGCTAACTATGGCTACACCTTC. It specifies CASSTRTGGAANYGYTF.

The chain combines TRBV6-2 or TRBV6-3 with TRBJ2-1; D might be TRBD1 (6 bases). V lost 4 bases and J 9 bases, leaving 16 bases between the germline ends. This CDR3 has 14 amino acids. The germline V gene has CDR1 MNHEY and CDR2 SVGEGT. This chain's CDR3 is CASSSRTLGGEQFF. The CDR3 nucleotides are TGTGCCAGCAGTTCCCGGACCCTAGGGGGTGAGCAGTTCTTC.

This clone has only one observation. The chain uses TRBV12-5 and TRBJ2-2, with TRBD2 as a possible D gene (6 bases). The CDR3 loop spans 14 amino acids. Trimming took 7 bases from V and 5 from J, leaving 14 bases between them. Germline CDR1 is LGHNT and CDR2 is FRNRAP. The CDR3 region is CASESGRWTGELFF. The CDR3, as DNA: TGTGCTAGTGAATCAGGGAGGTGGACCGGGGAGCTGTTTTTT. The full variable domain, its missing parts supplied by reference TRBV12-5 and TRBJ2-2, is DARVTQTPRHKVTEMGQEVTMRCQPILGHNTVFWYRQTMMQGLELLAYFRNRAPLDDSGMPKDRFSAEMPDATLATLKIQPSEPRDSAVYFCASESGRWTGELFFGEGSRLTVL.

The chain employs TRBV24-1 and TRBJ2-5; the match to TRBD2 covers 8 bases. The CDR3 loop spans 15 amino acids. CDR1 and CDR2 (germline): KGHDR, SFDVKD. Trimming took 5 bases from V and 5 from J; bases not matched to a gene: 9. The CDR3 DNA reads TGTGCCACCAGTGGTTTCGGGGGGGCCGGGGAGACCCAGTACTTC. This sequence encodes CATSGFGGAGETQYF.

The J gene is TRBJ1-4, the V gene TRBV6-5; D unclear. The CDR3 runs 15 residues. Trimming removed 2 bases from V and 2 bases from J, with 9 bases in between. CDR1 MNHEY and CDR2 SVGAGI come from the germline V gene. For the CDR3, the DNA is TGTGCCAGCAGTTACGACGGGAGGACTAATGAAAAACTGTTTTTT. Encoded protein: CASSYDGRTNEKLFF.

Only a few counts were recorded for this clone. The chain recombines TRBV6-6 with TRBJ1-1; the D is unclear. This CDR3 has 13 residues. V lost 2 bases and J 10 bases, leaving 14 bases between the germline ends. CDR1 MNHNY and CDR2 SVGAGI come from the germline V gene (reference sequence). The CDR3 DNA sequence: TGTGCCAGCAGTTACGGTTCCCATTTGGCAGCTTTCTTT. As protein: CASSYGSHLAAFF.

This chain joins TRBV28 and TRBJ1-1, with TRBD1 matching over 7 bases. The CDR3 covers 14 residues. Unmatched junction bases numbered 3, after V lost 4 bases and J lost 1 base. From germline, CDR1 is MDHEN and CDR2 SYDVKM. The CDR3, as DNA: TGTGCCAGCAGTTCCCCAGGGGGGAACACTGAAGCTTTCTTT. Amino acid sequence: CASSSPGGNTEAFF.

For this clone: A much larger clone lies a single base off, so this may be a read error. The chain is built from TRBV3-1 (or the pseudogene TRBV3-2) and TRBJ1-6; 9 bases are shared with TRBD1. Trimming at V came to 3 bases and at J to 7 bases, leaving 1 base not matched to a gene. The CDR3 loop spans 14 amino acids. From germline, CDR1 is LGHDT and CDR2 YNNKEL (reference sequence). The CDR3 region has the DNA TGTGCCAGCAGCCACGGGACAGGGAATTCACCCCTCCACTTT. Protein: CASSHGTGNSPLHF.

V is TRBV7-2 and J is TRBJ1-2; maybe TRBD1 (6 bases). The CDR3 is 14 amino acids. Trimming removed 5 bases from V and 1 base from J, with 11 bases in between. From germline, CDR1 is SGHTA and CDR2 FQGNSA. The CDR3 region is CASSAGQSNYGYTF. In DNA form, the CDR3 reads TGTGCCAGCAGCGCAGGACAGAGTAACTATGGCTACACCTTC.

The rearrangement uses TRBV28 and TRBJ1-1, with a weak D call TRBD1 (5 bases). The V gene's germline CDR1 is MDHEN and CDR2 SYDVKM. Deletions cut 8 bases from V and 1 base from J, with 11 bases between. The CDR3 loop spans 13 amino acids. CDR3 nucleotides: TGTGCCAGCGGGGCAGGCGGGAACACTGAAGCTTTCTTT. Its translation is CASGAGGNTEAFF. Combining the CDR3 with reference TRBV28 and TRBJ1-1 gives the whole variable domain DVKVTQSSRYLVKRTGEKVFLECVQDMDHENMFWYRQDPGLGLRLIYFSYDVKMKEKGDIPEGYSVSREKKERFSLILESASTNQTSMYLCASGAGGNTEAFFGQGTRLTVV.

V and J are TRBV29-1 and TRBJ1-5; no definite D call. The V and J ends lost 4 bases and 1 base respectively, with 8 bases between them. Germline values: CDR1 SQVTM, CDR2 ANQGSEA. The CDR3 sequence is 13 residues long. DNA of the CDR3: TGCAGCGTTGTTTCTGAGAGCAATCAGCCCCAGCATTTT. Translating gives CSVVSESNQPQHF.

The V and J genes are TRBV4-3 and TRBJ1-2; a weak D match, TRBD1 (6 bases). Deletions cut 1 base from V and 1 base from J, with 10 bases between. Germline CDR1 reads LGHNA; CDR2 reads YSLEER. The CDR3 sequence is 15 residues long. This chain's CDR3 is CASSQGDNDNYGYTF. In DNA, the CDR3 is TGCGCCAGCAGCCAAGGGGACAACGATAACTATGGCTACACCTTC.

The CDR3 loop reads CASSFLGGFSNQPQHF. CDR3 in DNA: TGTGCCAGCAGCTTTTTGGGGGGATTTAGCAATCAGCCCCAGCATTTT. J is TRBJ1-5 and V is TRBV7-8; D may be TRBD1 (5 bases). The V and J ends lost 3 bases and 0 bases respectively, with 12 bases between them. The CDR3 sequence is 16 residues long. Germline loops: CDR1 SGHVS, CDR2 FQNEAQ.

This chain connects TRBV19 to TRBJ2-2, with D perhaps matching TRBD1 (5 bases). This CDR3 spans 19 amino acids. CDR1 is LNHDA, CDR2 SQIVND, per germline (reference sequence). The V end lost 4 bases, the J end lost 7 bases, and 28 bases lay between the germline ends. The CDR3 DNA sequence: TGTGCCAGTAGTAAGAGTTACGTGGGCAGGGTAGGTGGAATCGGGGAGCTGTTTTTT. Translation: CASSKSYVGRVGGIGELFF.

The rearrangement uses TRBV12-3 or TRBV12-4 and TRBJ2-1; D remains ambiguous. The CDR3 length is 12 residues. V lost 7 bases and J lost 3, with 7 bases in between. Here the CDR3 reads CASTGFYNEQFF. The CDR3 bases are TGTGCCAGCACCGGGTTCTACAATGAGCAGTTCTTC.